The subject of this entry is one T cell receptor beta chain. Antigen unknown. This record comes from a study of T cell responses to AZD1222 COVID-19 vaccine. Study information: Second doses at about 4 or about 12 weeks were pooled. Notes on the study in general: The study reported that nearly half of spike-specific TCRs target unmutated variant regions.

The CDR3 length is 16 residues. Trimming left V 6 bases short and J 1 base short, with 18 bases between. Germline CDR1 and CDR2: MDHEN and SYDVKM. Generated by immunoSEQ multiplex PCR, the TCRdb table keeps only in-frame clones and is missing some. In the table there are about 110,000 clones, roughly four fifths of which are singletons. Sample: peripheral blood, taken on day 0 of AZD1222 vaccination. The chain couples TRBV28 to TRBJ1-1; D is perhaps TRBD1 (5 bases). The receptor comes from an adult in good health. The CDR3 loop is CASRGRNGLRNTEAFF. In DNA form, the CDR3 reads TGTGCCAGCAGGGGACGGAACGGTCTGAGGAACACTGAAGCTTTCTTT.